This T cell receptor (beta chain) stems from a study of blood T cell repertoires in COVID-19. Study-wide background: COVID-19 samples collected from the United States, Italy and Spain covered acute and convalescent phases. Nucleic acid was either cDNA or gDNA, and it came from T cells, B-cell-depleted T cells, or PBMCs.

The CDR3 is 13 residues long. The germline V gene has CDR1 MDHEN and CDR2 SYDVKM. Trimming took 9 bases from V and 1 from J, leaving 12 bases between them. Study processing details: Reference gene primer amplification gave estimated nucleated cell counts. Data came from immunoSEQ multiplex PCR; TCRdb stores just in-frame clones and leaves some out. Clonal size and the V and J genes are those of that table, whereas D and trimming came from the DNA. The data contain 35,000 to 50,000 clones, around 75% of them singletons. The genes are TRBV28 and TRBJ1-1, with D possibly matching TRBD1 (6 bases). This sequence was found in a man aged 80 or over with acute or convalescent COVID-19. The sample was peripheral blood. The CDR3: CASQRGGNTEAFF. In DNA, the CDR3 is TGTGCCAGTCAAAGGGGGGGGAACACTGAAGCTTTCTTT.